This entry features one TCR beta chain sequence. Its matching antigen is unknown. This entry comes from a study of T-cell memory formation after mild COVID-19. Study summary: Across donors, TCR clusters were largely donor specific. Whole-study results and caveats: Those CD4+ clones that contracted were mainly in CM and EM (CD8+ ones in EMRA). There was a balanced CD4/CD8 profile in clones contracting day 15 to 85, and later expanders leaned CD4+.

Constant-segment primers were used for 5'RACE, and the resulting TCR alpha and TCR beta cDNA libraries carried sample barcodes and UMIs. TCRdb used MiXCR to reprocess the 5' RACE reads, holding one entry per CDR3 protein. The sample lists around 55,000 distinct CDR3 sequences; 8% to 9.5% were seen once. CDR3 length: 18 amino acids. The V and J ends lost 7 bases and 1 base respectively, with 24 bases between them. Germline CDR1 ENHRY, CDR2 SYGVKD. This clonotype was sampled from a man younger than 35 who had mild COVID-19 (a few samples of this study predate the infection). Cell type and time point are not known. This chain uses TRBV10-3 with TRBJ2-3, with D possibly TRBD2 on 8 matching bases. Sequencing was done on a sample of PBMCs or a T cell subset sorted from them (not recorded which). CDR3 protein: CAIKGSGDSHLGTDTQYF. The CDR3 DNA reads as TGTGCCATCAAGGGTAGCGGGGACAGCCATCTGGGCACAGATACGCAGTATTTT.